A selection of T cell receptor beta chains follows, all from one sample in a study of OX40 agonist ivuxolimab in advanced cancers. Method: immunoSEQ multiplex PCR; TCRdb's copy keeps in-frame clones and lacks some. The sample holds roughly 46,000 clones, roughly 90% seen once. The sequences come from CD4+ or CD8+ T cells sorted from blood, collected in a trial of the OX40 agonist ivuxolimab. The receptors come from an adult with an advanced solid tumor such as melanoma, head and neck, liver or kidney cancer. CDR3s include the opening cysteine and the closing phenylalanine or tryptophan. The D gene is left open where the match is weak. Rows may omit the clone size; those that give it use once, few, many or a size class.

clone size,CDR3 length,J gene,V gene,D gene,CDR3 DNA,CDR3 protein
.,13,TRBJ2-7,TRBV18,.,TGTGCCAGCTCACCGCCCACAGTATCACGGCAGTACTTC,CASSPPTVSRQYF
.,13,TRBJ2-2,TRBV5-4,.,TGTGCCAGCAGCCCGCTACCCACCGGGGAGCTGTTTTTT,CASSPLPTGELFF
.,14,TRBJ1-1,TRBV7-6,.,TGTGCCAGCAGCTTGGGACGTCGGAACACTGAAGCTTTCTTT,CASSLGRRNTEAFF
.,13,TRBJ2-1,TRBV4-1,.,TGCGCCAGCAGCCAAGATCGGGCCAGTGAGCAGTTCTTC,CASSQDRASEQFF
.,15,TRBJ1-6,TRBV7-9,TRBD1,TGTGCCAGCAGCTTAGGACAGGGGAGGAATTCACCCCTCCACTTT,CASSLGQGRNSPLHF
.,16,TRBJ2-3,TRBV7-8,TRBD2,TGTGCCAGCAGCTTATACGGGACTAGTATTGGATATACGCAGTATTTT,CASSLYGTSIGYTQYF
.,15,TRBJ1-1,TRBV9,.,TGTGCCAGCAGCGTAGGCGTCGAAACGAACACTGAAGCTTTCTTT,CASSVGVETNTEAFF
.,16,TRBJ2-4,TRBV18,.,TGTGCCAGCTCGAAACTACGGACCGGGACGGAAAACATTCAGTACTTC,CASSKLRTGTENIQYF
once,15,TRBJ2-1,TRBV7-9,TRBD2,TGTGCCAGCAGCTTTGATAGCGGGAGTTTCAATGAGCAGTTCTTC,CASSFDSGSFNEQFF
.,16,TRBJ2-3,TRBV4-1,.,TGCGCCAGCAGCCGGAGGGAGCGCCAAAACACAGATACGCAGTATTTT,CASSRRERQNTDTQYF
.,14,TRBJ2-7,TRBV19,.,TGTGCCAGTAGCGGACGTCCTTGGGTTGGCGAGCAGTACTTC,CASSGRPWVGEQYF
.,14,TRBJ2-7,TRBV28,TRBD1,TGTGCCAGCAGGCACAGGGGGTCCCGCTACGAGCAGTACTTC,CASRHRGSRYEQYF
.,15,TRBJ2-1,TRBV27,.,TGTGCCAGCAGTTCCCAAAGGGCCGGGGTCAATGAGCAGTTCTTC,CASSSQRAGVNEQFF
once,11,TRBJ1-2,TRBV2,.,TGTGCCAGCAGTGAACTGTATGGCTACACCTTC,CASSELYGYTF
.,16,TRBJ2-7,TRBV7-3,TRBD2,TGTGCCAGCAGCTCCGGCTTGGGACTAGCGGGACCAGAGCAGTACTTC,CASSSGLGLAGPEQYF
once,14,TRBJ2-7,TRBV5-1,.,TGCGCCAGCAGGACCGGGACCTTAGACTACGAGCAGTACTTC,CASRTGTLDYEQYF
.,14,TRBJ2-3,TRBV5-1,TRBD2,TGCGCCAGCAGCCCTAGCGGGCCCACAGATACGCAGTATTTT,CASSPSGPTDTQYF
.,13,TRBJ2-7,TRBV28,TRBD2,TGTGCCAGCAGTTTCCGTCTAGCGGGAGGCCAGTACTTC,CASSFRLAGGQYF
.,13,TRBJ1-5,TRBV6-6,.,TGTGCCAGCAGTTTCGGACTTAATCAGCCCCAGCATTTT,CASSFGLNQPQHF
.,14,TRBJ1-6,TRBV28,.,TGTGCCAGCAGAGATTTATTGAGGAATTCACCCCTCCACTTT,CASRDLLRNSPLHF
.,14,TRBJ1-3,TRBV4-1,.,TGCGCCAGCAGCCAAGTGGGGGTTCGGGACACCATATATTTT,CASSQVGVRDTIYF
.,15,TRBJ2-3,TRBV7-2,TRBD2,TGTGCCAGCAGCTCAATCGGGAGGGCCAGAGATACGCAGTATTTT,CASSSIGRARDTQYF
.,14,TRBJ2-7,TRBV5-1,.,TGCGCCAGCAGCCGCGGGACCGGGGAAATGGAGCAGTACTTC,CASSRGTGEMEQYF